One sample yielded the 24 T cell receptor beta chains listed below, sequenced in a study of early T cells in non-severe SARS-CoV-2 infection. TCRdb re-called the 5' RACE reads with MiXCR, one entry per CDR3 protein. The sample has more than 35,000 distinct CDR3 sequences; around a tenth are singletons. Input material: whole blood. Every receptor here comes from an adult who was a healthcare worker with PCR-confirmed SARS-CoV-2 infection or an uninfected control (not recorded which).

The CDR3: CASSSGPLYEQYF. The CDR3 region has the DNA TGTGCCAGCAGTTCAGGCCCCCTTTACGAGCAGTACTTC. V is TRBV12-3 or TRBV12-4 and J is TRBJ2-7; D is undetermined. This CDR3 spans 13 amino acids. Trimming took off 4 bases at V and 4 bases at J, with 11 bases between the two ends.

This clonotype was picked up a small number of times. The V and J genes are TRBV5-1 and TRBJ1-1; TRBD1 matches at 8 bases. The CDR3 sequence is 16 residues long. Germline assignment: CDR1 SGHRS and CDR2 YFSETQ. The trim removed 3 bases at V and 1 base at J, leaving 8 bases unmatched. The CDR3 bases are TGCGCCAGCAGCTCCCTACAGGGGGAAGGGAACACTGAAGCTTTCTTT. It is translated as CASSSLQGEGNTEAFF.

The sample holds many counts of this clonotype. The chain couples TRBV6-6 to TRBJ1-5; maybe TRBD1 (6 bases). The CDR3 sequence is 13 residues long. The V gene's germline CDR1 is MNHNY and CDR2 SVGAGI (reference sequence). The V end was cut by 6 bases, the J end by 3 bases, with 9 bases between. The DNA for the CDR3 is TGTGCCAGCAGGAGGGGGAACAATCAGCCCCAGCATTTT. Translating gives CASRRGNNQPQHF.

This clonotype was observed at least ten times. The chain has TRBV6-4 and TRBJ2-1; 8 positions match TRBD1. The CDR3 spans 15 residues. With 4 bases clipped from V and 10 bases from J, the junction kept 12 bases outside the gene matches. Germline V lookup: CDR1 MRHNA, CDR2 SNTAGT. CDR3 sequence: CASSVDSGTGDEQFF. CDR3 bases: TGTGCCAGCAGTGTCGACTCCGGGACAGGAGACGAGCAGTTCTTC.

A few counts support this clonotype. This chain uses TRBV20-1 with TRBJ2-1; D may be TRBD1 or TRBD2 (5 bases each). Trimming took off 4 bases at V and 0 bases at J, with 13 bases between the two ends. The CDR3 consists of 15 residues. The germline V gene has CDR1 DFQATT and CDR2 SNEGSKA (reference sequence). CDR3 in DNA: TGCAGTGCTAATACGGGACCCAGCTCCTACAATGAGCAGTTCTTC. Amino acid sequence: CSANTGPSSYNEQFF.

This clonotype was counted between two and nine times. The rearrangement uses TRBV27 and TRBJ2-1, with 7 bases aligning to TRBD2. J lost 6 bases, V lost 4 bases, and 12 bases had no gene match. This CDR3 comprises 16 residues. CDR1 MNHEY and CDR2 SMNVEV come from the germline V gene (reference sequence). CDR3 amino acids: CASSSPRSGKPNEQFF. The CDR3 DNA reads as TGTGCCAGCAGTTCTCCCCGAAGCGGGAAGCCCAATGAGCAGTTCTTC.

This clonotype was found many times. This rearrangement joins TRBV6-2 or TRBV6-3 to TRBJ2-4, with D perhaps TRBD1 (6 bases). V dropped 6 bases and J dropped 0 bases, with 18 bases sitting between them. In germline, CDR1 is MNHEY, CDR2 SVGEGT. The CDR3 loop spans 17 amino acids. This CDR3 is CASSSPGQLLAKNIQYF. CDR3 DNA sequence: TGTGCCAGCAGCTCGCCCGGACAGCTACTAGCCAAAAACATTCAGTACTTC.

Only a few counts were recorded for this clonotype. J is TRBJ1-4 and V is TRBV5-4; 7 bases are shared with TRBD1. Germline V gene lookup returns CDR1 SGHNT and CDR2 YYREEE (reference sequence). The CDR3 has 14 amino acids. V was pared by 4 bases and J by 8 bases, with 8 bases of the junction left unmatched. CDR3 loop: CASSANRGTEKLFF. The CDR3 DNA sequence: TGTGCCAGCAGCGCGAACAGGGGAACGGAAAAACTGTTTTTT.

There are many counts of this clonotype. The chain is built from TRBV19 and TRBJ2-1, with 12 bases lining up with TRBD2. This CDR3 has 17 amino acids. Germline lookup yields CDR1 LNHDA and CDR2 SQIVND (reference sequence). Losses at the gene ends were 10 bases for V and 4 bases for J; bases not matched to a gene: 14. CDR3 amino acids: CATTKDGLAGGYNEQFF. The CDR3 nucleotides read TGTGCCACCACAAAGGATGGTCTAGCGGGAGGGTACAATGAGCAGTTCTTC.

This clonotype was detected many times. This sequence joins TRBV20-1 and TRBJ2-3; maybe TRBD2 (5 bases). Trimming cost V 6 bases and J 1 base, with 11 bases left between them. The CDR3 spans 13 residues. CDR1 is DFQATT, CDR2 SNEGSKA, per germline (reference sequence). In DNA, the CDR3 is TGCAGTGCAGTTAGCGACCGCACAGATACGCAGTATTTT. It translates to CSAVSDRTDTQYF.

The V gene is TRBV20-1, the J gene TRBJ2-1; TRBD2 is a possible D gene (5 bases). Trimming cost V 3 bases and J 2 bases, with 11 bases left between them. CDR3 length: 14 amino acids. CDR1 is DFQATT and CDR2 is SNEGSKA in the germline V gene (reference sequence). CDR3 bases: TGCAGTGCTAGCCGGCTAGCAGCCTACAATGAGCAGTTCTTC. Its protein product is CSASRLAAYNEQFF.

This clonotype has a count of ten or more. V and J are TRBV29-1 and TRBJ2-1; D not certain. CDR1 is SQVTM, CDR2 ANQGSEA, per germline. This CDR3 has 12 residues. V dropped 5 bases and J dropped 6 bases, with 11 bases sitting between them. The CDR3 DNA follows: TGCAGCGTTCGTCGGGTAGGCAATGAGCAGTTCTTC. Its translation is CSVRRVGNEQFF.

In its sample, this clonotype was seen many times. This chain links TRBV28 with TRBJ1-1; D is uncertain. Germline values: CDR1 MDHEN, CDR2 SYDVKM. The CDR3 has 13 amino acids. V was trimmed by 5 bases and J by 6 bases, leaving 13 bases between them. This CDR3 reads CASSLTFPAEAFF. CDR3 in DNA: TGTGCCAGCAGTCTGACATTTCCGGCTGAAGCTTTCTTT.

This clonotype was recorded many times. J is TRBJ2-1 and V is TRBV25-1; a possible D gene is TRBD2 (7 bases). V dropped 5 bases and J dropped 5 bases, with 13 bases sitting between them. There are 14 residues in the CDR3. Per germline, CDR1 MGHDK and CDR2 SYGVNS. The CDR3 DNA sequence: TGTGCCAGCAGTATTAGGGGGGGCAACAATGAGCAGTTCTTC. Residues: CASSIRGGNNEQFF. Combining the CDR3 with reference TRBV25-1 and TRBJ2-1 gives the whole variable domain EADIYQTPRYLVIGTGKKITLECSQTMGHDKMYWYQQDPGMELHLIHYSYGVNSTEKGDLSSESTVSRIRTEHFPLTLESARPSHTSQYLCASSIRGGNNEQFFGPGTRLTVL.

In its sample, this clonotype was seen many times. The chain has TRBV7-2 and TRBJ1-2; D perhaps matches TRBD1 (5 bases). Germline CDR1 is SGHTA and CDR2 is FQGNSA. Deletions cut 6 bases from V and 2 bases from J, with 16 bases between. The CDR3 consists of 15 residues. CDR3 sequence (DNA): TGTGCCAGCAGAACCCGCAGGGAATTCAACTATGGCTACACCTTC. It codes for CASRTRREFNYGYTF.

This clonotype came up many times. V usage is TRBV7-9 and J usage is TRBJ2-5, with TRBD1 matching 7 bases. Unmatched junction bases numbered 3, after V lost 2 bases and J lost 0 bases. CDR3 size: 15 residues. Germline CDR1 is SEHNR and CDR2 is FQNEAQ (reference sequence). The DNA for the CDR3 is TGTGCCAGCAGCTTAAACGGACAGGACCAAGAGACCCAGTACTTC. Translated, it gives CASSLNGQDQETQYF.

This clonotype was seen only a few times. J is TRBJ1-1 and V is TRBV11-2, with a tentative D call TRBD1 (6 bases). Trimming removed 5 bases at V and 2 bases at J, with 9 bases between. The CDR3 runs 13 residues. The germline CDR1 and CDR2 sequences are SGHAT and FQNNGV. The DNA of the CDR3 is TGTGCCAGCAGCGAACAGGGAAACACTGAAGCTTTCTTT. Protein: CASSEQGNTEAFF.

As for this clonotype: A much larger clone lies one base from this, so it may be a read error. The chain carries TRBV18 and TRBJ1-2; 8 positions match TRBD1. The CDR3 consists of 14 residues. The germline V gene has CDR1 KGHSH and CDR2 LQKENI. The CDR3 region is CAGSPSDRGRGYTF. The CDR3 bases are TGTGCCGGCTCACCATCAGACAGGGGCCGTGGCTACACCTTC.

This clonotype was recorded at least ten times. V gene TRBV12-3 or TRBV12-4 combines with J gene TRBJ1-2, with D uncertain. V was pared by 5 bases and J by 3 bases, with 10 bases between. This CDR3 region has 13 residues. The CDR3 DNA reads TGTGCCAGCAGTCTTCAGAGAGACTATGGCTACACCTTC. Translated: CASSLQRDYGYTF.

V usage is TRBV28 and J usage is TRBJ2-5; D remains unclear. V dropped 8 bases and J dropped 2 bases, with 6 bases sitting between them. Germline CDR1 reads MDHEN; CDR2 reads SYDVKM. CDR3 size: 11 residues. CDR3 protein: CASVRQETQYF. For the CDR3, the DNA is TGTGCCAGCGTGAGACAAGAGACCCAGTACTTC.

V usage is TRBV11-2 and J usage is TRBJ2-2; 9 bases line up with TRBD1. The CDR3 has 17 amino acids. CDR1 and CDR2 (germline): SGHAT, FQNNGV. The V segment lost 3 bases and the J segment 4 bases; nucleotides outside the gene matches: 9. The CDR3 DNA sequence: TGTGCCAGCAGCTTTCGTACGACAGGGGGGCCCACCGGGGAGCTGTTTTTT. Residues: CASSFRTTGGPTGELFF.

This clonotype was counted a few times. The rearrangement joins TRBV9 to TRBJ2-2; 7 bases line up with TRBD2. V shed 0 bases, J shed 1 base, and the junction held 6 bases outside the gene matches. Germline loops: CDR1 SGDLS, CDR2 YYNGEE. This CDR3 is built from 17 residues. The CDR3 region has the DNA TGTGCCAGCAGCGTAGCTGATGCGGGAGTGAACACCGGGGAGCTGTTTTTT. Its translation: CASSVADAGVNTGELFF. Drawing the rest from reference TRBV9 and TRBJ2-2, the complete variable domain is DSGVTQTPKHLITATGQRVTLRCSPRSGDLSVYWYQQSLDQGLQFLIQYYNGEERAKGNILERFSAQQFPDLHSELNLSSLELGDSALYFCASSVADAGVNTGELFFGEGSRLTVL.

This clonotype came up many times. V and J are TRBV7-2 and TRBJ2-7; D is unclear. Germline V gene data show CDR1 as SGHTA and CDR2 as FQGNSA. The CDR3 length is 13 residues. V was cut by 1 base and J by 2 bases, with 6 bases left in between. The CDR3 sequence: CASSLGTAYEQYF. In DNA, the CDR3 is TGTGCCAGCAGCTTAGGTACCGCCTACGAGCAGTACTTC.

Many counts were recorded for this clonotype. The CDR3 protein is CAWSVGGTNNSPLHF. In DNA form, the CDR3 reads TGTGCCTGGAGTGTGGGGGGGACAAATAATTCACCCCTCCACTTT. V usage is TRBV30 and J usage is TRBJ1-6; D is possibly TRBD1 (6 bases). The V end lost 0 bases, the J end lost 5 bases, and 11 bases lay between the germline ends. This CDR3 spans 15 amino acids. Germline loops: CDR1 GTSNPN, CDR2 SVGIG (reference sequence).